The following is a TCR beta chain sequence with its context. The same CDR3 also results from other DNA sequences found in this sample. This sample is part of a study of shared clonotypes between healthy human individuals. Germline CDR1 SGHAT, CDR2 FQNNGV. The CDR3 runs 14 residues. V was trimmed by 2 bases and J by 0 bases, leaving 5 bases between them. Naivety among CD8 cells was defined by CD45RO negativity and positive CCR7 selection, thereby excluding terminally differentiated effector memory CD45RA+ cells. The protocol was immunoSEQ multiplex PCR, while the TCRdb copy is restricted to in-frame clones and leaves out a portion. The profile covers about 580,000 clones, with roughly 98% appearing a single time and around 0.3% taken by the ten largest.

The sample taken for sequencing was naive CD8+ T cells sorted from blood. This chain uses TRBV11-2 with TRBJ1-5; D not resolved. The origin of this receptor is a man aged 25-45 years in good health. For the CDR3, the DNA is TGTGCCAGCAGCTTATCAGATAGCAATCAGCCCCAGCATTTT. This encodes CASSLSDSNQPQHF.